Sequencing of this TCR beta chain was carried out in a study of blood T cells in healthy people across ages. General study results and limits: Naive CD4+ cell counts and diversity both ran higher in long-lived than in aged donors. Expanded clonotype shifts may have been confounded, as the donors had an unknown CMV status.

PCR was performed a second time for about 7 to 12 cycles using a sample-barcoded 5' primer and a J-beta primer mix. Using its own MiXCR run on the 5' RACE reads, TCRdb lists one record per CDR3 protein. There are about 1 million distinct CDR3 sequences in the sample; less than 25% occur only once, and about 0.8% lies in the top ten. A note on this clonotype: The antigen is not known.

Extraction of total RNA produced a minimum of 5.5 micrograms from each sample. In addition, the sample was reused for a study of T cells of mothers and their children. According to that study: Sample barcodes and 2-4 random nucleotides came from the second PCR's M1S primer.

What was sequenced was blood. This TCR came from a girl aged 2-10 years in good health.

For the CDR3, the DNA is TGTGCCACCAGGGGGGACCGGGGTTCACCCCTCCACTTT. The encoded protein is CATRGDRGSPLHF. This chain links TRBV6-6 with TRBJ1-6; 7 nucleotides line up with TRBD1. Germline V gene lookup returns CDR1 MNHNY and CDR2 SVGAGI (reference sequence). With V trimmed by 10 bases and J by 9 bases, 9 bases remained unmatched. The CDR3 covers 13 residues.